Below are 2 T cell receptor beta chains sequenced from a single sample in a study of T cells in Graves' hyperthyroidism and ophthalmopathy. Amplification yielded TCR beta CDR3 regions, with RNA transcripts as the source. The study used the HTBI primer set for a first-round RT-PCR of the TCR CDR3. TCRdb fed the multiplex PCR reads into MiXCR, producing one record per CDR3 protein. Of about 400,000 distinct CDR3 sequences in the sample, around an eighth were seen once. Input material: blood. The receptors here all came from a man aged 45-65 years with Graves' ophthalmopathy.

The chain joins TRBV27 to TRBJ1-1, with 9 positions matching TRBD1. The germline V gene has CDR1 MNHEY and CDR2 SMNVEV (reference sequence). This CDR3 has 15 residues. Unmatched junction bases numbered 7, after V lost 6 bases and J lost 2 bases. The CDR3 reads CASRFRTGANTEAFF. The CDR3 DNA reads TGTGCCAGCAGGTTCCGGACAGGGGCTAACACTGAAGCTTTCTTT.

V gene TRBV5-6 combines with J gene TRBJ2-2, with D possibly being TRBD1 (5 bases). Trimming pared 6 bases from V and 8 bases from J, leaving 11 bases between. The CDR3 has 12 amino acids. In germline, CDR1 is SGHDT, CDR2 YYEEEE. As DNA, the CDR3 is TGTGCCAGCACCACAGGCGGTGGGGAGCTGTTTTTT. Translating gives CASTTGGGELFF.